One T cell receptor (beta chain) is described in this entry. Its antigen is not known. These data come from a study of cytotoxic CD8 clonotypes in ibrutinib-treated CLL. Study-wide context: The patients comprised about eleven relapsed/refractory and some 15 treatment-naive cases, 17 to 18 IGHV unmutated.

The method was immunoSEQ multiplex PCR; TCRdb's version includes in-frame clones alone and lacks a portion of them. The sample contains over 200,000 clones, more than 65% of which appear only once. Whole-study results and caveats: Contraction or stability on treatment characterized the public clonotypes, which were uncommon. For progressing versus sustained-remission patients, sampling times were not the same.

The clonotype comes from a human donor with chronic lymphocytic leukemia. The sample here was PBMCs, taken after 12 months of ibrutinib treatment.

The CDR3 protein is CASSPGESAPIYGYTF. CDR3 nucleotides: TGTGCCAGCAGCCCGGGGGAGTCAGCTCCGATCTATGGCTACACCTTC. The gene calls are TRBV7-9 and TRBJ1-2, with D possibly matching TRBD1 (5 bases). V gave up 5 bases and J gave up 4 bases, with 20 bases separating them. Germline V gene sequence: CDR1 SEHNR, CDR2 FQNEAQ (reference sequence). The CDR3 sequence is 16 residues long.